This T cell receptor (beta chain) was recovered during a study of cytomegalovirus exposure and HLA in healthy donors. Across the whole study: The same platform was used for the roughly 130 validation repertoires and the 500 to 700 first-cohort repertoires, a later analysis reported.

Trimming pared 4 bases from V and 5 bases from J, leaving 12 bases between. The germline gives CDR1 MNHNY, CDR2 SVGAGI (reference sequence). The CDR3 sequence is 13 residues long. As concerns this clone: The antigen remains undetermined.

Some clones are missing from TCRdb's copy, which holds only in-frame ones; the method was immunoSEQ multiplex PCR. The sample shows about 340,000 clones, about nine tenths of them seen only once. Study results and caveats: Overall, under 200 TCR beta chains were annotated as cytomegalovirus-associated. Many donors carried some public TCRs, although rarity characterized most TCR sequences.

An approximately 130-subject validation cohort, separate from the approximately 610-subject first cohort, supplied the donors. The receptor was isolated from a woman aged 18-29 years in good health and CMV-seronegative. The sample comprised PBMCs. The chain employs TRBV6-6 and TRBJ2-7; D possibly corresponds to TRBD1 (6 bases). CDR3 in amino acids: CASSFLQGDEQYF. The DNA for the CDR3 is TGTGCCAGCAGTTTTTTACAGGGCGACGAGCAGTACTTC.